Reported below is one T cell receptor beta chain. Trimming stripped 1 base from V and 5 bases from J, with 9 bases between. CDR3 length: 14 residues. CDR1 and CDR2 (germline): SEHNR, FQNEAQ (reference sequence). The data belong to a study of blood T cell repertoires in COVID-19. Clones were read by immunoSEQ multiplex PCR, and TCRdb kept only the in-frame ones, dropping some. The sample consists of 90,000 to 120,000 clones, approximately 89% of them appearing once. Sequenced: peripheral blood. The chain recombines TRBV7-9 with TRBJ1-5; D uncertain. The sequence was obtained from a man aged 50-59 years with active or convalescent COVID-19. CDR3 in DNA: TGTGCCAGCAGCTTAGTGGGGAGAGATCAGCCCCAGCATTTT. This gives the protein CASSLVGRDQPQHF.